These 23 T cell receptor beta chains were sequenced from one sample in a study of blood T cell repertoires in COVID-19. Clones were sequenced by immunoSEQ multiplex PCR, and TCRdb holds only the in-frame ones, with some missing. The data show about 250,000 clones, with approximately 85% seen just once and approximately 9.6% held by the top ten. What was sequenced was PBMCs or T cells enriched from blood (not recorded which). These receptors all come from a woman in her 50s with acute COVID-19.

The genes are TRBV23-1 and TRBJ2-7; TRBD1 aligns across 9 bases. TRBV23-1 is an ORF, and what it does is uncertain. V shed 3 bases and J 1 base; nucleotides not matched to a gene: 7. This CDR3 region has 16 residues. The DNA of the CDR3 is TGCGCCAGCAGTCAGACCTGGACAGGGGCTTCCTACGAGCAGTACTTC. As protein: CASSQTWTGASYEQYF.

The chain links TRBV29-1 to TRBJ2-6; no definite D call. Trimming cost V 1 base and J 4 bases, with 8 bases left between them. The CDR3 length is 14 residues. Germline values: CDR1 SQVTM, CDR2 ANQGSEA. The CDR3 bases are TGCAGCGTTGAAGCTGTACACGGGGCCAACGTCCTGACTTTC. It encodes CSVEAVHGANVLTF.

This rearrangement joins TRBV19 to TRBJ1-5; 7 bases agree with TRBD1. Germline lookup yields CDR1 LNHDA and CDR2 SQIVND (reference sequence). With V trimmed by 10 bases and J by 0 bases, 9 bases remained unmatched. The CDR3 has 15 amino acids. The CDR3 coding sequence is TGTGCCACCGACAGGGTGGGGATTAGCAATCAGCCCCAGCATTTT. It translates to CATDRVGISNQPQHF.

The J gene is TRBJ2-1, the V gene TRBV29-1; 7 bases fit TRBD2. This CDR3 region has 11 residues. Germline-derived CDR1 and CDR2 are SQVTM and ANQGSEA. Germline trimming cut 4 bases from V and 7 bases from J; bases unmatched to any gene: 1. DNA of the CDR3: TGCAGCGTTGGGGGGGGAAATGAGCAGTTCTTC. Amino acid sequence: CSVGGGNEQFF.

This clone was seen a handful of times. This chain joins TRBV7-9 and TRBJ2-5; D might be TRBD2 (6 bases). CDR3 size: 14 residues. Germline-derived CDR1 and CDR2 are SEHNR and FQNEAQ (reference sequence). The V end was cut by 1 base, the J end by 1 base, with 7 bases between. Here the CDR3 DNA reads TGTGCCAGCAGCTTAGGCGGGGTCCAAGAGACCCAGTACTTC. Amino acid sequence: CASSLGGVQETQYF.

The chain recombines TRBV5-4 with TRBJ2-3; 8 bases are a match to TRBD1. This CDR3 has 15 residues. Germline trimming cut 3 bases from V and 3 bases from J; bases unmatched to any gene: 6. Germline V gene sequence: CDR1 SGHNT, CDR2 YYREEE (reference sequence). CDR3 bases: TGTGCCAGCAGCTATCGGGACAGGCGTACAGATACGCAGTATTTT. This codes for CASSYRDRRTDTQYF.

The chain has TRBV9 and TRBJ1-5, with 8 bases aligning to TRBD1. V gave up 0 bases and J gave up 7 bases; unmatched junction bases: 6. The CDR3 sequence is 15 residues long. In germline, CDR1 is SGDLS, CDR2 YYNGEE. The CDR3 DNA reads as TGTGCCAGCAGCGTAGAGGCAGGGGGCGCACAGCCCCAGCATTTT. Translating gives CASSVEAGGAQPQHF.

The CDR3 spells CASSPRTGDSNQPQHF. Here the CDR3 DNA reads TGTGCCAGCAGCCCTCGAACAGGGGATAGCAATCAGCCCCAGCATTTT. The chain couples TRBV6-2 or TRBV6-3 to TRBJ1-5, with TRBD1 matching 7 bases. Germline loops: CDR1 MNHEY, CDR2 SVGEGT. With 6 bases clipped from V and 0 bases from J, the junction kept 8 bases outside the gene matches. The CDR3 consists of 16 residues.

The CDR3 DNA reads as TGTGCCAGTAGTATCTTCACGAACAGGGCGGAAAACATTCAGTACTTC. This codes for CASSIFTNRAENIQYF. The chain employs TRBV19 and TRBJ2-4; TRBD1 is a possible D gene (6 bases). The V gene's germline CDR1 is LNHDA and CDR2 SQIVND (reference sequence). V dropped 3 bases and J dropped 5 bases, with 17 bases sitting between them. This CDR3 has 16 residues.

This chain connects TRBV19 to TRBJ2-2; TRBD1 matches at 10 bases. The CDR3 runs 19 residues. J was trimmed by 6 bases and V by 6 bases; bases with no gene match: 19. Germline CDR1 and CDR2: LNHDA and SQIVND (reference sequence). CDR3 sequence (DNA): TGTGCCAGTAGGGACAGGGGGGCGAAAATGAACATGGTCTCCGGGGAGCTGTTTTTT. Its translation: CASRDRGAKMNMVSGELFF.

The V gene is TRBV5-1, the J gene TRBJ1-2, with TRBD1 matching over 9 bases. The V gene end was trimmed by 2 bases and the J gene end by 8 bases; junction bases not matched to a gene: 10. CDR3 length: 15 residues. Germline-derived CDR1 and CDR2 are SGHRS and YFSETQ. The CDR3 DNA is TGCGCCAGCAGCTTCACCTCCGGGACAGGGCACGGCTACACCTTC. Translation gives CASSFTSGTGHGYTF. Variable domain in full (rest from reference TRBV5-1 and TRBJ1-2): KAGVTQTPRYLIKTRGQQVTLSCSPISGHRSVSWYQQTPGQGLQFLFEYFSETQRNKGNFPGRFSGRQFSNSRSEMNVSTLELGDSALYLCASSFTSGTGHGYTFGSGTRLTVV.

V is TRBV24-1 and J is TRBJ2-3; 8 nucleotides match TRBD1. Germline V gives CDR1 KGHDR, CDR2 SFDVKD. With 3 bases clipped from V and 4 bases from J, the junction kept 5 bases outside the gene matches. The CDR3 is 15 residues long. CDR3 amino acids: CATSDGQGGSDTQYF. CDR3 in DNA: TGTGCCACCAGTGATGGACAGGGTGGCTCAGATACGCAGTATTTT.

V is TRBV2 and J is TRBJ2-7, with TRBD1 identical over 9 bases. Losses at the gene ends were 4 bases for V and 6 bases for J; bases not matched to a gene: 13. This CDR3 is 16 amino acids long. The germline gives CDR1 SNHLY, CDR2 FYNNEI. The CDR3 DNA follows: TGTGCCAGCAGTGGACTTATTTACAGGGGGCTGCGCGAGCAGTACTTC. Translation gives CASSGLIYRGLREQYF.

The rearrangement links TRBV5-1 to TRBJ1-2, with D maybe TRBD1 (6 bases). The CDR3 runs 15 residues. The V end was cut by 4 bases, the J end by 8 bases, with 21 bases between. CDR1 is SGHRS and CDR2 is YFSETQ in the germline V gene. The CDR3, as DNA: TGCGCCAGCAGCCTGACAGCCCAACAGGGCAGCGGCTACACCTTC. It encodes CASSLTAQQGSGYTF.

The chain combines TRBV7-7 with TRBJ2-7; D perhaps matches TRBD1 (5 bases). The ends were cut back, 1 base at V and 3 bases at J, with 7 bases in the middle. This CDR3 is 13 amino acids long. Germline CDR1 and CDR2: SSHAT and FNYEAQ (reference sequence). CDR3 sequence reads: CASSLDQGYEQYF. CDR3 nucleotides: TGTGCCAGCAGCTTAGATCAGGGCTACGAGCAGTACTTC.

The gene calls are TRBV28 and TRBJ1-1; D may be TRBD1 (6 bases). Trimming shortened V by 5 bases and J by 4 bases, and 17 bases separated the two germline ends. The CDR3 spans 15 residues. CDR1 is MDHEN, CDR2 SYDVKM, per germline. CDR3 DNA: TGTGCCAGCAGTGGCCGGGACAACGGCCGCACTGAAGCTTTCTTT. This translates into CASSGRDNGRTEAFF.

The rearrangement links TRBV4-1 to TRBJ1-1; no firm D call. V lost 3 bases and J 1 base, leaving 9 bases between the germline ends. This CDR3 has 14 amino acids. Germline V lookup: CDR1 MGHRA, CDR2 YSYEKL. CDR3 DNA: TGCGCCAGCAGCCAGCTGGCGGGGAACACTGAAGCTTTCTTT. It codes for CASSQLAGNTEAFF.

The chain joins TRBV4-2 to TRBJ2-3; 11 bases line up with TRBD2. This CDR3 spans 15 amino acids. Per germline, CDR1 LGHNA and CDR2 YNFKEQ. V was pared by 0 bases and J by 8 bases, with 4 bases of the junction left unmatched. CDR3 nucleotides: TGTGCCAGCAGCCAAGAGACTAGCGGGGCCGCTACGCAGTATTTT. This codes for CASSQETSGAATQYF.

The V call is TRBV7-2, the J call TRBJ2-3, with 14 bases aligning to TRBD2. The germline CDR1 and CDR2 sequences are SGHTA and FQGNSA. This CDR3 is built from 19 residues. Trimming at V came to 1 base and at J to 3 bases, leaving 9 bases not matched to a gene. The CDR3 sequence is CASSLVVPTSGGDTDTQYF. The CDR3 bases are TGTGCCAGCAGCTTAGTTGTCCCGACTAGCGGGGGGGATACAGATACGCAGTATTTT.

This rearrangement joins TRBV9 to TRBJ2-1; possibly TRBD2 for D (6 bases). The CDR3 has 17 amino acids. With 4 bases removed from V and 0 bases from J, the gap between germline ends came to 17 bases. Per the germline V gene, CDR1 is SGDLS and CDR2 is YYNGEE. The CDR3 DNA is TGTGCCAGCAGCATTTCCACCGGGGGTAGCTCCTACAATGAGCAGTTCTTC. It specifies CASSISTGGSSYNEQFF.

The V gene is TRBV7-2, the J gene TRBJ2-3; 8 bases match TRBD2. Germline V CDR1 and CDR2: SGHTA, FQGNSA. V lost 6 bases, J lost 0 bases, and 11 bases stayed unmatched. This CDR3 has 17 residues. Written as DNA, the CDR3 is TGTGCCAGCAGGATAGGTAGCGGGATACCTAGCACAGATACGCAGTATTTT. Amino acid sequence: CASRIGSGIPSTDTQYF. Full variable domain (rest looked up from reference TRBV7-2 and TRBJ2-3): GAGVSQSPSNKVTEKGKDVELRCDPISGHTALYWYRQSLGQGLEFLIYFQGNSAPDKSGLPSDRFSAERTGGSVSTLTIQRTQQEDSAVYLCASRIGSGIPSTDTQYFGPGTRLTVL.

This sequence joins TRBV9 and TRBJ1-2; a weak D match, TRBD1 (6 bases). The V gene's germline CDR1 is SGDLS and CDR2 YYNGEE. Deletions cut 4 bases from V and 6 bases from J, with 22 bases between. The CDR3 spans 16 residues. The CDR3 bases are TGTGCCAGCAGCTCATTACCTTGGGACAACTGGGATGGCTACACCTTC. This codes for CASSSLPWDNWDGYTF.

CDR3 nucleotides: TGTGCCAGCAGCTTAGATGGGGCAGGGGGCACTGAAGCTTTCTTT. Translated, it gives CASSLDGAGGTEAFF. The chain recombines TRBV11-3 with TRBJ1-1, with 7 positions matching TRBD1. Germline CDR1 SGHNT, CDR2 YENEEA. Unmatched junction bases numbered 5, after V lost 0 bases and J lost 4 bases. There are 15 residues in the CDR3.